This section outlines one T cell receptor beta chain sequence together with its context. Random hexamers were used to reverse transcribe roughly 0.5 to 1 ug of RNA. TCRdb re-called the immunoSEQ multiplex PCR reads with MiXCR, one entry per CDR3 protein. The data contain about 300,000 distinct CDR3 sequences, 89% of them singletons. The data belong to a study of CD8 T cells in Susac syndrome. The CDR3 covers 15 residues. Germline V CDR1 and CDR2: MNHEY, SVGEGT. V trimming: 7 bases; J trimming: 4 bases; junction bases outside the gene matches: 8. This TCR was recovered from a human donor with multiple sclerosis. What was sequenced was CD8+ T cells from PBMCs. V gene TRBV6-2 or TRBV6-3 combines with J gene TRBJ2-1, with TRBD2 matching over 9 bases. The CDR3 nucleotides are TGTGCCAGCAAACTACTAGCGGGTTCATACAATGAGCAGTTCTTC. It yields the protein CASKLLAGSYNEQFF.